A single sample gave rise to the 30 T cell receptor beta chains below, sequenced in a study of blood T cell repertoires in COVID-19. Only in-frame clones appear in the TCRdb table, and some are missing; sequencing was by immunoSEQ multiplex PCR. The sample records some 330,000 clones, 89% being singletons. The sample comprised peripheral blood. The source is a woman between 25 and 40 years old with COVID-19, enrolled during active disease.

The chain combines TRBV7-2 with TRBJ2-5, with 9 bases identical to TRBD2. Germline assignment: CDR1 SGHTA and CDR2 FQGNSA. After removal of 5 bases from V and 6 bases from J, the junction contained 10 bases not matched to a gene. The CDR3 covers 15 residues. DNA for the CDR3: TGTGCCAGCAGCCAAGTGGGTAGCGGGGGTCAGACCCAGTACTTC. Protein product: CASSQVGSGGQTQYF.

About this clone itself: Within the sample, other DNA sequences also encode this same CDR3. In nucleotides, the CDR3 is TGTGCCAGCTCACCTCGAGGGAACACTGAAGCTTTCTTT. Encoded protein: CASSPRGNTEAFF. The gene calls are TRBV18 and TRBJ1-1; D ambiguous. Germline V gene lookup returns CDR1 KGHSH and CDR2 LQKENI. Trimming took off 3 bases at V and 1 base at J, with 6 bases between the two ends. The CDR3 consists of 13 residues.

V usage is TRBV6-2 or TRBV6-3 and J usage is TRBJ2-1; possible D gene TRBD1, 6 bases. V dropped 5 bases and J dropped 15 bases, with 17 bases sitting between them. Germline assignment: CDR1 MNHEY and CDR2 SVGEGT. This CDR3 has 12 amino acids. Here the CDR3 DNA reads TGTGCCAGCAGTCCGCTAGGGACATTTCGGTTCTTC. Amino acids: CASSPLGTFRFF.

The CDR3 loop is CASSQDRGGTSNYGYTF. CDR3 sequence (DNA): TGTGCCAGCAGCCAAGATCGGGGGGGGACTTCAAACTATGGCTACACCTTC. The V call is TRBV14, the J call TRBJ1-2; TRBD1 might be the D (5 bases). Germline CDR1 SGHDN, CDR2 FVKESK. V gave up 0 bases and J gave up 2 bases, with 16 bases separating them. The CDR3 has 17 residues.

The rearrangement uses TRBV7-8 and TRBJ2-7, with TRBD2 matching 9 bases. Germline V gene sequence: CDR1 SGHVS, CDR2 FQNEAQ. Germline trimming cut 4 bases from V and 5 bases from J; bases unmatched to any gene: 3. The CDR3 has 13 amino acids. This chain's CDR3 is CASSYASGDEQYF. Here the CDR3 DNA reads TGTGCCAGCAGCTACGCTAGCGGGGACGAGCAGTACTTC.

This rearrangement joins TRBV7-3 to TRBJ1-6; D gene unclear. The V gene lost 3 bases and the J gene lost 6 bases, with 18 bases spanning the gap. Germline-derived CDR1 and CDR2 are SGHTA and FQGTGA. The CDR3 has 17 amino acids. The CDR3: CASSLEGPRVPNSPLHF. CDR3 coding DNA: TGTGCCAGCAGCTTGGAAGGCCCGCGGGTTCCTAATTCACCCCTCCACTTT.

The chain couples TRBV6-5 to TRBJ2-3, with 10 bases matching TRBD2. The junction had 5 bases not matched to a gene; V was cut back by 6 bases and J by 2 bases. CDR3 size: 15 residues. Germline lookup yields CDR1 MNHEY and CDR2 SVGAGI. The DNA of the CDR3 is TGTGCCAGCAGCAAACTAGCGGGGACCACAGATACGCAGTATTTT. Its translation is CASSKLAGTTDTQYF.

The gene calls are TRBV6-1 and TRBJ1-2; D may be TRBD1 (6 bases). The germline gives CDR1 MNHNS, CDR2 SASEGT. CDR3 size: 15 residues. Trimming left V 4 bases short and J 12 bases short, with 24 bases between. CDR3: CASSVAPGHPFFHTF. The CDR3 region has the DNA TGTGCCAGCAGTGTAGCCCCGGGACATCCTTTCTTTCACACCTTC.

This clone was found once. This chain connects TRBV2 to TRBJ1-1; weak D call: TRBD1 (5 bases). Looked up from germline, CDR1 is SNHLY and CDR2 is FYNNEI. There are 13 residues in the CDR3. The ends were cut back, 4 bases at V and 1 base at J, with 7 bases in the middle. This chain's CDR3 is CASSVTENTEAFF. In DNA, the CDR3 is TGTGCCAGCAGTGTGACAGAGAACACTGAAGCTTTCTTT.

The chain is built from TRBV6-1 and TRBJ2-7, with a tentative D call TRBD2 (5 bases). The germline V gene encodes CDR1 MNHNS and CDR2 SASEGT. There are 13 residues in the CDR3. The V end lost 5 bases, the J end lost 3 bases, and 11 bases lay between the germline ends. The CDR3 nucleotides read TGTGCCAGCAGTCTCTCGAGGGACTACGAGCAGTACGTC. Amino acid sequence: CASSLSRDYEQYV.

The rearrangement joins TRBV5-1 to TRBJ2-3, with a weak D call TRBD1 (7 bases). CDR1 and CDR2 (germline): SGHRS, YFSETQ. V was cut by 6 bases and J by 1 base, with 12 bases left in between. The CDR3 sequence is 14 residues long. CDR3 amino acids: CASIRGDRTDTQYF. As DNA, the CDR3 is TGCGCCAGCATCAGGGGGGACCGCACAGATACGCAGTATTTT.

Written as DNA, the CDR3 is TGTGCCAGCAGAGGACAGGGTCCTTCACCCCTCCACTTT. Translated: CASRGQGPSPLHF. The gene calls are TRBV27 and TRBJ1-6, with 8 bases fitting TRBD1. There are 13 residues in the CDR3. CDR1 MNHEY and CDR2 SMNVEV come from the germline V gene (reference sequence). The J segment lost 9 bases and the V segment lost 6 bases, leaving 4 bases of the junction unmatched.

This rearrangement joins TRBV20-1 to TRBJ1-1; tentative D call: TRBD1 (5 bases). Deletions cut 3 bases from V and 5 bases from J, with 13 bases between. The CDR3 consists of 13 residues. CDR1 and CDR2 from the germline V gene are DFQATT and SNEGSKA (reference sequence). In nucleotides, the CDR3 is TGCAGTGCTAGTACTCAGGGTGTGACTGAAGCTTTCTTT. Its translation is CSASTQGVTEAFF.

This clone showed up just once. This sequence joins TRBV30 and TRBJ2-1, with TRBD2 matching 8 bases. The germline V gene encodes CDR1 GTSNPN and CDR2 SVGIG (reference sequence). The V and J ends lost 1 base and 4 bases, in that order; junction bases with no gene match: 6. The CDR3 covers 15 residues. For the CDR3, the DNA is TGTGCCTGGAGTGGTCGCGGGGGGCCGTACAATGAGCAGTTCTTC. This codes for CAWSGRGGPYNEQFF.

This chain links TRBV6-5 with TRBJ1-2; 7 bases are shared with TRBD1. V was clipped by 6 bases and J by 6 bases; unmatched bases: 7. Germline lookup yields CDR1 MNHEY and CDR2 SVGAGI. The CDR3 sequence is 13 residues long. In DNA form, the CDR3 reads TGTGCCAGCAGACCCGGGACAGTGGATGGCTACACCTTC. Protein sequence: CASRPGTVDGYTF.

This chain uses TRBV6-5 with TRBJ1-6; 10 bases agree with TRBD1. CDR1 and CDR2 from the germline V gene are MNHEY and SVGAGI. The CDR3 totals 15 residues. V dropped 6 bases and J dropped 7; count of bases not matched to a gene: 6. The CDR3 protein is CASRKSGQGNSPLHF. The CDR3, as DNA: TGTGCCAGCAGGAAGTCGGGACAGGGGAATTCACCCCTCCACTTT.

V gene TRBV27 combines with J gene TRBJ1-6; no clear D. The V gene lost 3 bases and the J gene lost 4 bases, with 13 bases spanning the gap. Germline CDR1 reads MNHEY; CDR2 reads SMNVEV (reference sequence). The CDR3 spans 16 residues. The CDR3 DNA follows: TGTGCCAGCAGTTTGTCCGCGACACCTTATAATTCACCCCTCCACTTT. This translates into CASSLSATPYNSPLHF.

The chain combines TRBV6-2 or TRBV6-3 with TRBJ2-3; D not resolved. The CDR3 spans 16 residues. The germline V gene has CDR1 MNHEY and CDR2 SVGEGT. Deletions cut 6 bases from V and 0 bases from J, with 16 bases between. CDR3 sequence reads: CASSFIHSSSTDTQYF. The CDR3 region has the DNA TGTGCCAGCAGCTTTATACACAGTTCTAGCACAGATACGCAGTATTTT.

CDR3 nucleotide sequence: TGTGCCAGCAGCTTGGCCCAGGGTTCCTATGGCTACACCTTC. Residues: CASSLAQGSYGYTF. This chain joins TRBV5-6 and TRBJ1-2; D is possibly TRBD1 (5 bases). Germline V gene lookup returns CDR1 SGHDT and CDR2 YYEEEE. This CDR3 is 14 amino acids long. V was pared by 0 bases and J by 4 bases, with 10 bases between.

The rearrangement joins TRBV30 to TRBJ2-1; 8 positions match TRBD2. The germline gives CDR1 GTSNPN, CDR2 SVGIG (reference sequence). The CDR3 loop spans 15 amino acids. Trimming at V came to 2 bases and at J to 4 bases, leaving 7 bases not matched to a gene. Here the CDR3 DNA reads TGTGCCTGGAGTAATAGCGGGATTTCTTACAATGAGCAGTTCTTC. Its protein is CAWSNSGISYNEQFF.

The count of this clone is one. The rearrangement links TRBV4-1 to TRBJ2-3, with D possibly TRBD2 on 5 matching bases. V lost 6 bases and J 2 bases, leaving 15 bases between the germline ends. The CDR3 sequence is 15 residues long. CDR1 and CDR2 from the germline V gene are MGHRA and YSYEKL. The CDR3 sequence: CASSPGWAITDTQYF. The DNA of the CDR3 is TGCGCCAGCAGTCCGGGGTGGGCGATCACAGATACGCAGTATTTT.

The V call is TRBV5-1, the J call TRBJ2-2, with D possibly matching TRBD1 (6 bases). The germline CDR1 and CDR2 sequences are SGHRS and YFSETQ. The CDR3 covers 15 residues. V lost 4 bases and J 1 base, leaving 11 bases between the germline ends. Here the CDR3 DNA reads TGCGCCAGCAGCCCCTGGACAGTGAACACCGGGGAGCTGTTTTTT. Protein product: CASSPWTVNTGELFF.

This sequence joins TRBV19 and TRBJ1-1, with 8 bases identical to TRBD1. Germline V gene data show CDR1 as LNHDA and CDR2 as SQIVND (reference sequence). This CDR3 contains 14 residues. V dropped 3 bases and J dropped 1; count of bases not matched to a gene: 1. The DNA for the CDR3 is TGTGCCAGTAGTATGGGGACAGGGAACACTGAAGCTTTCTTT. As protein: CASSMGTGNTEAFF.

The chain carries TRBV6-4 and TRBJ2-3; the D gene is possibly TRBD2 (7 bases). Trimming took off 2 bases at V and 2 bases at J, with 14 bases between the two ends. CDR1 is MRHNA and CDR2 is SNTAGT in the germline V gene. The CDR3 is 16 residues long. The CDR3 region has the DNA TGTGCCAGCAGTGACGAGGGGGGGGCCAACACAGATACGCAGTATTTT. It specifies CASSDEGGANTDTQYF.

The chain links TRBV19 to TRBJ2-2; D is ambiguous. Germline CDR1 LNHDA, CDR2 SQIVND (reference sequence). The CDR3 is 15 residues long. V was shortened by 7 bases and J by 3 bases, with 15 bases between the two germline ends. The chain's CDR3 is CASKMGDTYTGELFF. The CDR3 DNA follows: TGTGCCAGTAAAATGGGCGACACTTACACCGGGGAGCTGTTTTTT.

The chain uses TRBV15 and TRBJ1-1; perhaps TRBD1 as D (6 bases). Trimming shortened V by 3 bases and J by 0 bases, and 14 bases separated the two germline ends. CDR3 length: 16 residues. Germline V gene data show CDR1 as LNHNV and CDR2 as YYDKDF (reference sequence). The CDR3 reads CATSSHRDYMNTEAFF. The CDR3 nucleotides are TGTGCCACCAGCAGCCACAGGGACTACATGAACACTGAAGCTTTCTTT.

This clone was picked up one time. The CDR3 region has the DNA TGTGCCAGCAGCTTATACAGGGGTGGAAACACCATATATTTT. Residues: CASSLYRGGNTIYF. The chain is built from TRBV7-2 and TRBJ1-3; 7 positions match TRBD1. The germline V gene has CDR1 SGHTA and CDR2 FQGNSA. This CDR3 comprises 14 residues. J was trimmed by 3 bases and V by 2 bases; bases with no gene match: 1.

This chain joins TRBV6-5 and TRBJ1-2; 8 bases are a match to TRBD1. The length of the CDR3 is 15 residues. J lost 7 bases, V lost 5 bases, and 12 bases had no gene match. The germline V gene has CDR1 MNHEY and CDR2 SVGAGI. CDR3 sequence: CASSQRTGTLGGYTF. For the CDR3, the DNA is TGTGCCAGCAGTCAGAGGACAGGGACGTTGGGTGGCTACACCTTC.

The sample holds one count of this clone. V gene TRBV4-1 combines with J gene TRBJ2-5; 11 bases are a match to TRBD2. The trim removed 5 bases at V and 4 bases at J, leaving 6 bases unmatched. Germline V CDR1 and CDR2: MGHRA, YSYEKL. This CDR3 spans 15 amino acids. CDR3 sequence: CASSAGLAVLETQYF. In nucleotides, the CDR3 is TGCGCCAGCAGCGCGGGACTAGCGGTTTTAGAGACCCAGTACTTC.

The rearrangement joins TRBV4-1 to TRBJ2-7; no clear D. The V end was cut by 0 bases, the J end by 0 bases, with 6 bases between. The CDR3 spans 14 residues. CDR1 and CDR2 from the germline V gene are MGHRA and YSYEKL. The CDR3 region has the DNA TGCGCCAGCAGCCAAGAGCCTAGCTCCTACGAGCAGTACTTC. Translating gives CASSQEPSSYEQYF.